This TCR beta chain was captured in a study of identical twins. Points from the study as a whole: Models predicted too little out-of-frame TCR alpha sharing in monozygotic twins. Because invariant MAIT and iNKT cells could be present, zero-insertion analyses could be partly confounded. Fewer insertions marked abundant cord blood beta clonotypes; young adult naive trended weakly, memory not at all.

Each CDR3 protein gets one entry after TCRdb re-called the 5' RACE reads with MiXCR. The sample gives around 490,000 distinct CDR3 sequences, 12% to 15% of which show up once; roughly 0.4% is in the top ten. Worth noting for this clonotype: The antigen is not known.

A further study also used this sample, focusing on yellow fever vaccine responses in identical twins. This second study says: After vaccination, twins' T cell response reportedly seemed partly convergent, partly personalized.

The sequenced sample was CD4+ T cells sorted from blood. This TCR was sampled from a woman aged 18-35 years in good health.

The CDR3 bases are TGCGCCAGCAGCCAAGCTTATACGGCCACAGATACGCAGTATTTT. Its translation is CASSQAYTATDTQYF. This chain connects TRBV4-1 to TRBJ2-3; D is ambiguous. V lost 1 base and J 2 bases, leaving 10 bases between the germline ends. Germline-derived CDR1 and CDR2 are MGHRA and YSYEKL. The CDR3 is 15 residues long.